A selection of T cell receptor beta chains follows, all from one sample in a study of blood T cell repertoires in COVID-19. The repertoire was sequenced with immunoSEQ multiplex PCR; TCRdb's copy has only in-frame clones and lacks some. Altogether tens of thousands of clones are present, roughly 90% being singletons, with the ten largest covering 3.1%. Sequenced sample: peripheral blood. These receptors were taken from a human donor in a cohort sampled during active COVID-19. Both conserved end residues are part of each CDR3. The D gene is left open where the match is weak.

v_gene	j_gene	d_gene	CDR3aa	CDR3nt
TRBV3-1/TRBV3-2	TRBJ1-4	-	CASSKNTQVDEKLFF	TGTGCCAGCAGCAAAAACACGCAGGTGGATGAAAAACTGTTTTTT
TRBV6-5	TRBJ2-3	-	CASSYLRGTDTQYF	TGTGCCAGCAGTTACCTGCGGGGCACAGATACGCAGTATTTT
TRBV5-1	TRBJ2-3	-	CASSFPTDTQYF	TGCGCCAGCAGCTTCCCGACAGATACGCAGTATTTT
TRBV4-1	TRBJ2-3	TRBD2	CASSPQSGGGTDTQYF	TGCGCCAGCAGCCCCCAAAGTGGGGGGGGCACAGATACGCAGTATTTT
TRBV30	TRBJ1-3	-	CAWSEGLRSGNTIYF	TGTGCCTGGAGCGAGGGACTTCGCTCTGGAAACACCATATATTTT
TRBV7-3	TRBJ2-2	-	CASSLRPGEYTGELFF	TGTGCCAGCAGCTTACGGCCCGGGGAATACACCGGGGAGCTGTTTTTT
TRBV18	TRBJ1-2	-	CASSPPTREGGYTF	TGTGCCAGCTCACCACCGACCAGGGAGGGTGGCTACACCTTC
TRBV27	TRBJ2-1	-	CATGEGLVKQFF	TGTGCCACAGGAGAGGGTCTTGTGAAGCAGTTCTTC
TRBV5-6	TRBJ2-3	-	CASSFSRDTQYF	TGTGCCAGCAGCTTTTCCCGAGATACGCAGTATTTT
TRBV11-2	TRBJ1-5	-	CASNLAGLHQPQHF	TGTGCCAGCAACTTAGCAGGGCTTCATCAGCCCCAGCATTTT
TRBV7-3	TRBJ2-3	-	CASSSDSDTQYF	TGTGCCAGCAGCTCGGACTCAGATACGCAGTATTTT
TRBV30	TRBJ2-5	-	CAWRNPAQGTQYF	TGTGCCTGGAGGAATCCCGCCCAGGGGACCCAGTACTTC
TRBV4-3	TRBJ2-2	TRBD2	CASSQAPGLAFGELFF	TGCGCCAGCAGCCAAGCTCCGGGACTAGCCTTCGGGGAGCTGTTTTTT
TRBV5-6	TRBJ1-4	-	CASSTEPLATNEKLFF	TGTGCCAGCAGCACGGAGCCCCTTGCAACTAATGAAAAACTGTTTTTT
TRBV28	TRBJ2-2	-	CASRYPTGNTGELFF	TGTGCCAGCAGGTATCCTACAGGGAACACCGGGGAGCTGTTTTTT
TRBV27	TRBJ1-1	-	CASSEGTGGYTEAFF	TGTGCCAGCAGCGAGGGAACAGGAGGGTACACTGAAGCTTTCTTT
TRBV27	TRBJ2-3	-	CASSLSRLSGHTQYF	TGTGCCAGCAGCCTAAGCAGGTTATCTGGCCATACGCAGTATTTT
TRBV7-2	TRBJ2-5	-	CASSLAKEFVQYF	TGTGCCAGCAGCTTAGCCAAGGAGTTCGTCCAGTACTTC
TRBV27	TRBJ2-1	-	CASSLTGNEQFF	TGTGCCAGCAGTTTGACAGGTAATGAGCAGTTCTTC
TRBV7-2	TRBJ2-1	-	CASSLGETYNEQFF	TGTGCCAGTAGCTTAGGGGAGACCTACAATGAGCAGTTCTTC
TRBV30	TRBJ2-2	TRBD1	CAGRQGASGELFF	TGTGCCGGGCGGCAGGGGGCGAGCGGGGAGCTGTTTTTT
TRBV7-9	TRBJ1-1	-	CASSLGPRAEAFF	TGTGCCAGCAGCTTAGGTCCCAGGGCTGAAGCTTTCTTT
TRBV7-8	TRBJ1-4	-	CVSSPHRESLANEKLFF	TGTGTCAGCAGCCCCCACAGGGAAAGTTTAGCTAATGAAAAACTGTTTTTT
TRBV30	TRBJ1-6	TRBD1	CAWSGGQHYNSPLHF	TGTGCCTGGAGTGGGGGACAGCACTATAATTCACCCCTCCACTTT
TRBV7-8	TRBJ2-1	-	CASSLLRAGSHNEQFF	TGTGCCAGCAGCCTTCTCCGGGCAGGGTCGCACAATGAGCAGTTCTTC
TRBV27	TRBJ1-1	-	CASGSNRVNTEAFF	TGTGCCAGCGGATCGAACAGAGTGAACACTGAAGCTTTCTTT
TRBV28	TRBJ1-5	-	CASSLLRLIGGNQPQHF	TGTGCCAGCAGTTTATTGCGCCTAATTGGTGGCAATCAGCCCCAGCATTTT
TRBV14	TRBJ1-3	-	CASSQGRIFSGNTIYF	TGTGCCAGCAGCCAAGGGCGGATTTTCTCTGGAAACACCATATATTTT
TRBV21-1	TRBJ1-5	-	CASSNANIAPGQGNQPQHF	TGTGCCAGCAGCAACGCGAATATAGCCCCGGGACAGGGGAACCAGCCCCAGCATTTT
TRBV29-1	TRBJ2-5	TRBD1	CSAPGQGTETQYF	TGCAGCGCCCCCGGACAGGGGACGGAGACCCAGTACTTC
TRBV2	TRBJ2-5	-	CASRLDSWVETQYF	TGTGCCAGCAGATTGGACAGCTGGGTAGAGACCCAGTACTTC
TRBV3-1/TRBV3-2	TRBJ1-6	TRBD1	CASSQQGQGNSPLHF	TGTGCCAGCAGCCAACAGGGACAGGGGAATTCACCCCTCCACTTT
TRBV18	TRBJ2-7	TRBD2	CASSPGGEGHEQYF	TGTGCCAGCTCACCGGGGGGGGAAGGACACGAGCAGTACTTC
TRBV27	TRBJ2-2	-	CASIQDISNTGELFF	TGTGCCAGCATTCAGGACATCTCGAACACCGGGGAGCTGTTTTTT
TRBV4-2	TRBJ1-1	-	CASSQDGRVNTEAFF	TGTGCCAGCAGCCAAGATGGGCGAGTGAACACTGAAGCTTTCTTT
TRBV7-2	TRBJ2-1	-	CASSLIRTPTFYNEQFF	TGTGCCAGCAGCTTAATTAGGACACCCACTTTCTACAATGAGCAGTTCTTC
TRBV5-1	TRBJ2-7	-	CASSLDSLGGREQYF	TGCGCCAGCAGCTTAGACTCCCTCGGGGGTCGCGAGCAGTACTTC
TRBV7-8	TRBJ1-5	-	CASSLGVRREDQPQHF	TGTGCCAGCAGCTTGGGAGTCAGACGGGAGGATCAGCCCCAGCATTTT
TRBV29-1	TRBJ1-1	-	CSVEEWSGEQWDTEAFF	TGCAGCGTTGAAGAATGGTCAGGGGAGCAATGGGACACTGAAGCTTTCTTT
TRBV4-2	TRBJ2-4	-	CASSQDSRTKNIQYF	TGTGCCAGCAGCCAAGATTCCAGGACCAAAAACATTCAGTACTTC
TRBV14	TRBJ2-1	-	CASSPRVAYNEQFF	TGTGCCAGCAGCCCCAGGGTGGCATACAATGAGCAGTTCTTC